This T cell receptor beta chain originates from a study of a mutant IDH1 vaccine in newly diagnosed glioma. Germline V lookup: CDR1 MNHNS, CDR2 SASEGT. CDR3 size: 16 residues. V shed 1 base and J shed 3 bases, with 13 bases lying between them. Concerning this clone itself: Its antigen is as yet unknown.

Time point reported: week 23, last vaccination. Vaccination used 300 ug of mutant IDH1 20-mer peptide per dose, with topical imiquimod. Assay used: immunoSEQ multiplex PCR; TCRdb lists only in-frame clones, some missing. This table holds tens of thousands of clones, approximately 87% found once. The sample was PBMCs, taken from a glioma patient whose treatment included an IDH1 peptide vaccine. The TCR comes from a man in his forties or fifties with glioma. This chain uses TRBV6-1 with TRBJ1-5, with D perhaps matching TRBD1 (6 bases). Written as DNA, the CDR3 is TGTGCCAGCAGTGAAGTGTTGACAGGCCTCAATCAGCCCCAGCATTTT. It codes for CASSEVLTGLNQPQHF.